This T cell receptor beta chain was identified during a study of chemoradiotherapy in HPV16-positive cancers. Comments on this clone: No antigen is known for it.

Looked up from germline, CDR1 is SGHRS and CDR2 is YFSETQ. CDR3 length: 13 residues. V lost 0 bases, J lost 4 bases, and 0 bases stayed unmatched. Overall study findings and caveats: The functional HPV-specific definition rests on just a couple of HPV16-positive patients.

Repertoires were generated with immunoSEQ multiplex PCR, while TCRdb's copy carries only in-frame clones and drops some. Of 9,500 to 15,000 clones in the sample, about 81% were seen once. This material was obtained from a patient who underwent chemoradiotherapy. The TCR was taken from a human donor with HPV-associated anogenital cancer. The V and J genes are TRBV5-1 and TRBJ2-5; 7 nucleotides match TRBD1. This CDR3 reads CASSLDRGETQYF. CDR3 sequence (DNA): TGCGCCAGCAGCTTGGACAGGGGAGAGACCCAGTACTTC.